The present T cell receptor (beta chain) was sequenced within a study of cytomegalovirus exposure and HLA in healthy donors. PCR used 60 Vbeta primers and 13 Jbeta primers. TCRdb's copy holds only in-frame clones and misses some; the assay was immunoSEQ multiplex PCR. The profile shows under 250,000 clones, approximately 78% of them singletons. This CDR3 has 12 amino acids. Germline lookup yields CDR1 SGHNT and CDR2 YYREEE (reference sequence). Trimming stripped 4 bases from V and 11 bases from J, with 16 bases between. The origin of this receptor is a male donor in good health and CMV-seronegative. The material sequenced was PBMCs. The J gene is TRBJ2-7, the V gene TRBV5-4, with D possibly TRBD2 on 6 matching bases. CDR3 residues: CASSPSSGEEYF. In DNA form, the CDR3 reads TGTGCCAGCAGCCCCAGTAGCGGTGAAGAGTACTTC.